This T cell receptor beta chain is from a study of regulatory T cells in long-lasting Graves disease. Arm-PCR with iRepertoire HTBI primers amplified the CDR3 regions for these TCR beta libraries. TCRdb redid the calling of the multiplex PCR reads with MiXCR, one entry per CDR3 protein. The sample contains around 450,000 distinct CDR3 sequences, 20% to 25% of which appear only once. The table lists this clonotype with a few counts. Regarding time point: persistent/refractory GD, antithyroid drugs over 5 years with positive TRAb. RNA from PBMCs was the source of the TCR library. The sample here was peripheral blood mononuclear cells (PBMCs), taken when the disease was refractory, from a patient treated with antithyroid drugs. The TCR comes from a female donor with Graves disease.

CDR3 region: CASLKNTGELFF. CDR3 DNA: TGTGCCAGCCTTAAAAACACCGGGGAGCTGTTTTTT. The chain employs TRBV12-3 or TRBV12-4 and TRBJ2-2; D unclear. V shed 8 bases and J shed 2 bases, with 6 bases lying between them. The CDR3 has 12 amino acids.